This TCR beta chain was sequenced for a study of blood T cells in healthy people across ages (dated by TCRdb to 2015 to 2017). As for the study more broadly: In model experiments, roughly one uniquely barcoded TCR beta cDNA molecule per two T cells was captured by template switching. The study measured age-related changes in TCR beta repertoire diversity using deep sequencing normalized with unique cDNA molecular identifiers. Four age groups were formed from the donors: young (average about 16 years), middle-aged (approximately 40), aged (roughly 59) and long-lived (about 75). Donors of different ages were randomly distributed across sequencing lanes to avoid experimental bias. Using the same blood draw, the study looked at two additional independent replicas of 1 million unique cDNA reads for two donors, one aged 18 to 30 and the other aged 80 or older.

Results and caveats for the whole study, not just this receptor: A strong correlation was found between observed TCR beta diversity and the percentage of naive T cells measured by flow cytometry. Compared with the aged group, the long-lived group had more naive CD4+ T cells, fewer expanded clones and increased TCR diversity, suggesting age selection. Observed TCR beta diversity per million T cells fell roughly linearly with age, and a significant reduction was already apparent by age around 40. Bulk unsorted PBMC profiling prevented conclusive comparison of naive and antigen-experienced compartments. Because donor CMV infection status was unknown, age-related changes in expanded clonotypes were potentially confounded. Estimates of total diversity from one million sequenced T cells were regarded as lower bounds and underestimates.

Library method: 5' RACE. Sequencing used an Illumina HiSeq 2500. A second PCR of about 7 to 12 cycles was performed with a sample-barcoded 5' primer and a J-beta primer mix. A template-switch 5' adaptor carrying 12 random nucleotides introduced a unique molecular identifier onto each TCR beta cDNA molecule. Each sample yielded at least 2.5 million CDR3-containing paired-end reads. First-strand cDNA synthesis was performed from all RNA using the Mint cDNA synthesis kit, with priming by a TRBC-specific oligonucleotide. Following uracil-DNA glycosylase treatment, all cDNA underwent a first 18-cycle PCR with the universal primers M1SS and BC2_uni_R. As for how the authors treated the data: For normalization, 1 million high-quality reads were randomly selected from each sample, with every read carrying a distinct molecular identifier. Instead of being binned into consensus sequences, reads that shared molecular identifiers were thrown out. MiTCR, run with a Q25 quality threshold and the strictest error-elimination algorithm, handled CDR3 identification, clonotype clustering and error correction. A nonparametric unseen species model with Euler transformation was used to estimate lower-bound total TCR beta diversity. In-frame beta chains were kept once TCRdb had trimmed the public reads at Q25 with fastp and called clones with MiXCR. Identical CDR3 protein sequences are pooled into one entry, listed with their most common genes and DNA. These V and J calls derive from TCRdb rather than the authors' analysis. Present in this sample are more than 800,000 distinct CDR3 sequences, roughly 45% of which were seen just once. The ten biggest clones cover under 20% of the sample.

This clonotype turned up a few times. Its recognized antigen is unknown. No base-level quality is on record; no much larger clone is a single base apart. The 39 donors, aged roughly 6 to 95 years, were systemically healthy Caucasian individuals from Russia. Each donor gave approximately 10 milliliters of peripheral blood, collected into EDTA-treated Vacutainer tubes. Ficoll-Paque density-gradient centrifugation was used to isolate PBMCs, with at least 6.5 million per sample. Trizol reagent was used to extract total RNA from PBMCs, with at least 6 micrograms per sample. The percentages of naive CD45RAhigh/CD27high T cells were determined by flow cytometry on a PBMC aliquot from every donor. The TCR was taken from a woman aged 60 to 75 in good health. The sample was blood.

The CDR3 reads CAISESSPRAGGGEQYF. The DNA reads as follows: TGTGCCATCAGTGAGTCGTCCCCTAGGGCAGGGGGTGGTGAGCAGTACTTC. The sequence is built from TRBV10-3 and TRBJ2-7, with 7 bases in between that match TRBD1. Germline trimming amounts to 0 bases on V and 7 bases on J, with 15 as the count of junction bases outside the gene matches. Including the terminal cysteine and phenylalanine, the CDR3 comprises 17 residues. This entry keeps only the CDR3 DNA: 51 bases, framed from base 1. As encoded in the germline V gene, CDR1 is ENHRY while CDR2 is SYGVKD.